One T cell receptor beta chain is described in this entry. Samples of blood were obtained at baseline, on cycle 4 day 1, and on cycle 7 day 1. The data were produced by immunoSEQ multiplex PCR, yet TCRdb's version contains in-frame clones alone and is incomplete. The sample has about 51,000 clones; 84% are singletons. Germline trimming cut 6 bases from V and 15 bases from J; bases unmatched to any gene: 6. Germline loops: CDR1 DFQATT, CDR2 SNEGSKA (reference sequence). The length of the CDR3 is 10 residues. This record belongs to a study of OX40 agonist ivuxolimab in advanced cancers. The TCR comes from an adult with an advanced solid tumor such as melanoma, head and neck, liver or kidney cancer. The sequenced sample was CD4+ or CD8+ T cells sorted from blood, obtained in a trial of the OX40 agonist ivuxolimab. The chain links TRBV20-1 to TRBJ2-1, with 9 bases identical to TRBD2. The CDR3 nucleotides are TGCAGTGCGCATAGCGGGAGTCTGTTCTTC. Residues: CSAHSGSLFF.